The 2 T cell receptor beta chains reported below all come from one sample, sequenced in a study of blood T cell repertoires in COVID-19. This table comes from immunoSEQ multiplex PCR, and its TCRdb copy is limited to in-frame clones, with some not included. Counted here are 120,000 to 150,000 clones, 85% to 90% occurring once; the ten biggest clones make up around 38%. What was sequenced was peripheral blood. The receptor set was obtained from a man aged 45-65 years who had recovered from COVID-19.

The chain couples TRBV10-1 to TRBJ2-7; 8 bases match TRBD1. CDR1 is WNHNN, CDR2 SYGVQD, per germline (reference sequence). This CDR3 has 13 residues. The ends lost 7 bases at V and 3 bases at J; junction bases unmatched: 5. CDR3 protein: CASTLTGGYEQYF. DNA for the CDR3: TGCGCCAGCACCCTTACAGGGGGCTACGAGCAGTACTTC.

The chain recombines TRBV6-4 with TRBJ2-3, with 9 bases matching TRBD2. V was pared by 6 bases and J by 2 bases, with 6 bases of the junction left unmatched. This CDR3 region has 15 residues. Per the germline V gene, CDR1 is MRHNA and CDR2 is SNTAGT. The CDR3 coding sequence is TGTGCCAGCAGCCCTAGCGGGGAGGTCACAGATACGCAGTATTTT. This gives the protein CASSPSGEVTDTQYF.